This T cell receptor beta chain was sequenced for a study of cytomegalovirus exposure and HLA in healthy donors. The CDR3 is made up of 15 amino acids. In germline, CDR1 is ENHRY, CDR2 SYGVKD. Trimming pared 0 bases from V and 8 bases from J, leaving 13 bases between. PCR was performed using 60 Vbeta and 13 Jbeta primers. The method was immunoSEQ multiplex PCR; TCRdb's version includes in-frame clones alone and lacks a portion of them. The sample consists of 100,000 to 150,000 clones, 76% of them appearing once. As concerns this clone: The antigen is undetermined.

Findings and limits, study-wide: Reportedly, a later analysis found an Asian-associated ancestry cluster had fewer N-insertions than the approximately 700-donor mean. A previous analysis found most TCR beta V segments productive roughly 90% or roughly 30% of the time. Later analysis suggested most CMV-associated TCR beta chains were HLA-restricted. Exclusion applied to some V segments, including TRBV6-2 and TRBV6-3, as they were indistinguishable.

The clonotype comes from a female donor in good health and CMV-seropositive. Sequenced: PBMCs. The chain is built from TRBV10-3 and TRBJ1-4; a weak D match, TRBD1 (6 bases). The CDR3 nucleotides are TGTGCCATCAGTGAGTCCCAGGGGCGAGGGGAAAAACTGTTTTTT. This codes for CAISESQGRGEKLFF.